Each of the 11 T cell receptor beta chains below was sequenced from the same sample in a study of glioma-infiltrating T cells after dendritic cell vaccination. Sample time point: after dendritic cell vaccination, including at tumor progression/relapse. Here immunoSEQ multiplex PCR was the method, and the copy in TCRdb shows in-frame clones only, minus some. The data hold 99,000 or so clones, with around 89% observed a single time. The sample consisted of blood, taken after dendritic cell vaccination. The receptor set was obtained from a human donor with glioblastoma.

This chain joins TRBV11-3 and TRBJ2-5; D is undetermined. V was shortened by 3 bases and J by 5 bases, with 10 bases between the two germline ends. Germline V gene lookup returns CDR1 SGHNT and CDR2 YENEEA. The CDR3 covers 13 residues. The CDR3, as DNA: TGTGCCAGCAGCTTGGGCGAGTTGGAGACCCAGTACTTC. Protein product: CASSLGELETQYF.

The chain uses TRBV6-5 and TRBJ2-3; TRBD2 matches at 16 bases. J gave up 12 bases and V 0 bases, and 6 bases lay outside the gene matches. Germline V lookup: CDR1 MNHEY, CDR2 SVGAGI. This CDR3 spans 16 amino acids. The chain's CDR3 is CASSYSGTSGGVSQYF. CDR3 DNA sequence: TGTGCCAGCAGTTACTCCGGGACTAGCGGGGGGGTGTCTCAGTATTTT.

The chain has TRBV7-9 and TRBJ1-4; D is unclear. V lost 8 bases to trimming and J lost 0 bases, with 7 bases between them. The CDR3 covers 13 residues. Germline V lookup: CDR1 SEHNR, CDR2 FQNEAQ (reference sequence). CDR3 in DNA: TGTGCCAGCCACAGAACAACTAATGAAAAACTGTTTTTT. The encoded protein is CASHRTTNEKLFF.

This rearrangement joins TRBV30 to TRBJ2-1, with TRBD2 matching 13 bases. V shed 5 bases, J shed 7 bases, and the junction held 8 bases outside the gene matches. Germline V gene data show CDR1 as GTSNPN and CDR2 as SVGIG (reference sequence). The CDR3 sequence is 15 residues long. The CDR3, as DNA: TGTGCCTGGGGGGGACTAGCGGGGCGTAGGAATGAGCAGTTCTTC. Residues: CAWGGLAGRRNEQFF.

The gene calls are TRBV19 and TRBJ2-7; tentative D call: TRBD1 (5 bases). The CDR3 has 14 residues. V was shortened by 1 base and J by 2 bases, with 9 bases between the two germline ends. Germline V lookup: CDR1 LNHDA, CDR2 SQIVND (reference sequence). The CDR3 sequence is CASSIADRAYEQYF. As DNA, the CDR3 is TGTGCCAGTAGTATAGCCGACAGAGCCTACGAGCAGTACTTC.

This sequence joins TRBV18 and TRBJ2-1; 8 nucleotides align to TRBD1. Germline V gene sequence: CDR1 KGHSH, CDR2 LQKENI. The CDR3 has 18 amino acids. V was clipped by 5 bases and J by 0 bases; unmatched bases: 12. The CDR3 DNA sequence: TGTGCCAGCTCAATATCCGGGACAGGTGGATTCTCCTACAATGAGCAGTTCTTC. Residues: CASSISGTGGFSYNEQFF.

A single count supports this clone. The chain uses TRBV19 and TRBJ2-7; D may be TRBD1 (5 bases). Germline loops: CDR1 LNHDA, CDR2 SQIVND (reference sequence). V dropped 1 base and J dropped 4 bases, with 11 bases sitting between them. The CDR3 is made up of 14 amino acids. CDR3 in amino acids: CASSIGDGAYEQYF. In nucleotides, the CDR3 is TGTGCCAGTAGTATAGGAGATGGGGCTTACGAGCAGTACTTC.

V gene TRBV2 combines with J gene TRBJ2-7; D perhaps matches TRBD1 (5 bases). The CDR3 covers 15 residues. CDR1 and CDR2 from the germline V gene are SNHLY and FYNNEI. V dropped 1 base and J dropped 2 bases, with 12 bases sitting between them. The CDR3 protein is CASSEGQTYPYEQYF. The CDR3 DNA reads TGTGCCAGCAGTGAAGGACAGACGTACCCCTACGAGCAGTACTTC.

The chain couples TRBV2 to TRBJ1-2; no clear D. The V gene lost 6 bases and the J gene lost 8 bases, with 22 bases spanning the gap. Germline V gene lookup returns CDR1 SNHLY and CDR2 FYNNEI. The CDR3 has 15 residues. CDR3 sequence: CASSSEGSRTMGYTF. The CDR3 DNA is TGTGCCAGCAGCTCCGAGGGCAGCCGGACTATGGGCTACACCTTC.

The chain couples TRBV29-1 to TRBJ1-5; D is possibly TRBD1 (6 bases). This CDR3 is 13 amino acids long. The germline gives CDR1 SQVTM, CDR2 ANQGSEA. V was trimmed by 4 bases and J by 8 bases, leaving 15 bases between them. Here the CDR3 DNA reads TGCAGCGTTGCGGACAGCCGCGGTGAGCCCCAGCATTTT. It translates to CSVADSRGEPQHF.

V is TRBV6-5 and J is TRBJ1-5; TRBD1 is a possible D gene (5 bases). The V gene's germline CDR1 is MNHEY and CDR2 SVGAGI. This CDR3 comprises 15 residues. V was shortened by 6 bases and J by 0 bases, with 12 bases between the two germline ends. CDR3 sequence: CASRVRAHSNQPQHF. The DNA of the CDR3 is TGTGCCAGCAGGGTCAGGGCCCATAGCAATCAGCCCCAGCATTTT.